Below, 28 T cell receptor beta chains from the same sample are listed, as sequenced in a study of T cell responses to AZD1222 COVID-19 vaccine. Generated by immunoSEQ multiplex PCR, the TCRdb table keeps only in-frame clones and is missing some. Of 59,000 or so clones listed, around four fifths are singletons. The sequences come from peripheral blood, collected on day 0 of AZD1222 vaccination. The receptors shown here come from an adult in good health.

The chain couples TRBV6-5 to TRBJ2-1; possibly TRBD1 or TRBD2 for D (5 bases each). Trimming stripped 4 bases from V and 5 bases from J, with 18 bases between. The CDR3 covers 16 residues. The V gene's germline CDR1 is MNHEY and CDR2 SVGAGI. CDR3 nucleotide sequence: TGTGCCAGCAGTTCCCCCCTTGGCAGGGACCACAATGAGCAGTTCTTC. It codes for CASSSPLGRDHNEQFF.

This clone came up a few times. This chain joins TRBV6-2 or TRBV6-3 and TRBJ2-2; TRBD1 might be the D (6 bases). V lost 6 bases to trimming and J lost 6 bases, with 11 bases between them. The CDR3 sequence is 13 residues long. The germline CDR1 and CDR2 sequences are MNHEY and SVGEGT. CDR3 nucleotides: TGTGCCAGCAGGCCTCACAGGGCCGGGGAGCTGTTTTTT. As protein: CASRPHRAGELFF.

This clone turned up a few times. The genes are TRBV11-2 and TRBJ2-2, with a weak D call TRBD1 (5 bases). This CDR3 contains 14 residues. Trimming shortened V by 4 bases and J by 7 bases, and 13 bases separated the two germline ends. Germline V lookup: CDR1 SGHAT, CDR2 FQNNGV. The CDR3 loop is CASSYTGRGGELFF. The CDR3 region has the DNA TGTGCCAGCAGCTATACCGGAAGGGGCGGGGAGCTGTTTTTT.

V usage is TRBV5-6 and J usage is TRBJ2-7; D may be TRBD2 (7 bases). The CDR3 is 13 amino acids. Germline V gene data show CDR1 as SGHDT and CDR2 as YYEEEE. Trimming left V 7 bases short and J 7 bases short, with 18 bases between. The CDR3 DNA reads TGTGCCAGCGCAGCCGGGGGGCTGGGAGAGCAGTACTTC. The encoded protein is CASAAGGLGEQYF.

The chain has TRBV28 and TRBJ1-5, with D possibly TRBD1 on 6 matching bases. V lost 2 bases and J lost 3, with 11 bases in between. This CDR3 has 15 residues. CDR1 and CDR2 (germline): MDHEN, SYDVKM. The CDR3 sequence: CASSLTTGFNQPQHF. The CDR3 DNA sequence: TGTGCCAGCAGTTTAACTACAGGGTTCAATCAGCCCCAGCATTTT.

This rearrangement joins TRBV5-1 to TRBJ2-1; maybe TRBD1 (6 bases). Deletions cut 0 bases from V and 9 bases from J, with 19 bases between. Germline CDR1 SGHRS, CDR2 YFSETQ. The CDR3 extends over 16 amino acids. The CDR3 protein is CASSLGHRDTRGEQFF. Here the CDR3 DNA reads TGCGCCAGCAGCTTGGGCCACCGGGACACCCGTGGTGAGCAGTTCTTC.

The CDR3 loop is CASSMEGEHTGELFF. The CDR3 region has the DNA TGTGCCAGCAGTATGGAAGGGGAACACACCGGGGAGCTGTTTTTT. The chain links TRBV9 to TRBJ2-2, with TRBD1 as a possible D gene (5 bases). Trimming left V 5 bases short and J 3 bases short, with 14 bases between. The germline CDR1 and CDR2 sequences are SGDLS and YYNGEE. The CDR3 spans 15 residues.

This chain links TRBV5-4 with TRBJ2-7, with a tentative D call TRBD2 (6 bases). The CDR3 has 14 amino acids. CDR1 and CDR2 (germline): SGHNT, YYREEE (reference sequence). V dropped 1 base and J dropped 2 bases, with 10 bases sitting between them. The CDR3 sequence: CASSLSGVTYEQYF. The CDR3 bases are TGTGCCAGCAGCTTGTCGGGGGTGACCTACGAGCAGTACTTC.

The chain joins TRBV11-2 to TRBJ1-5; maybe TRBD1 (6 bases). Trimming left V 5 bases short and J 4 bases short, with 15 bases between. Per the germline V gene, CDR1 is SGHAT and CDR2 is FQNNGV. The CDR3 loop spans 15 amino acids. CDR3 region: CASSPTLGGNQPQHF. In DNA form, the CDR3 reads TGTGCCAGCAGCCCGACTTTAGGGGGAAATCAGCCCCAGCATTTT. The entire variable domain, with the rest obtained from reference TRBV11-2 and TRBJ1-5, is as follows: EAGVAQSPRYKIIEKRQSVAFWCNPISGHATLYWYQQILGQGPKLLIQFQNNGVVDDSQLPKDRFSAERLKGVDSTLKIQPAKLEDSAVYLCASSPTLGGNQPQHFGDGTRLSIL.

Comment on this clone: The same CDR3 is also encoded by other DNA sequences in this sample. The chain combines TRBV30 with TRBJ2-7; D is ambiguous. Germline assignment: CDR1 GTSNPN and CDR2 SVGIG (reference sequence). The CDR3 sequence is 11 residues long. With 2 bases removed from V and 3 bases from J, the gap between germline ends came to 5 bases. The CDR3 coding sequence is TGTGCCTGGAGTCTCAACTACGAGCAGTACTTC. This translates into CAWSLNYEQYF.

The chain's CDR3 is CASRRAAGGEVTFF. The CDR3 DNA reads TGTGCCAGCAGAAGAGCAGCAGGGGGCGAGGTGACTTTCTTT. The V call is TRBV2, the J call TRBJ1-1; 8 nucleotides agree with TRBD1. This CDR3 comprises 14 residues. Losses at the gene ends were 6 bases for V and 12 bases for J; bases not matched to a gene: 15. The germline V gene encodes CDR1 SNHLY and CDR2 FYNNEI.

This clone was picked up a small number of times. The chain has TRBV5-6 and TRBJ2-7; D is unclear. This CDR3 has 13 residues. V dropped 0 bases and J dropped 2 bases, with 6 bases sitting between them. Germline V gene lookup returns CDR1 SGHDT and CDR2 YYEEEE. The CDR3 nucleotides are TGTGCCAGCAGCTTGGGAGGCCCCTACGAGCAGTACTTC. This codes for CASSLGGPYEQYF.

The V gene is TRBV6-6, the J gene TRBJ2-2; D perhaps matches TRBD1 (6 bases). Between the trimmed V and J ends, which lost 4 bases and 3 bases, there was a span of 9 bases. Per the germline V gene, CDR1 is MNHNY and CDR2 is SVGAGI (reference sequence). The CDR3 loop spans 14 amino acids. CDR3 region: CASSFTGYTGELFF. CDR3 sequence (DNA): TGTGCCAGCAGTTTCACAGGGTACACCGGGGAGCTGTTTTTT.

The chain employs TRBV23-1 and TRBJ2-6, with D perhaps given as TRBD1 or TRBD2 (5 bases each). TRBV23-1 is identified as an open reading frame with a role that is uncertain. The CDR3 runs 17 residues. The ends were cut back, 8 bases at V and 1 base at J, with 18 bases in the middle. For the CDR3, the DNA is TGCGCCAGCGATCATCCGGGACGCCGTTCTGGGGCCAACGTCCTGACTTTC. This gives the protein CASDHPGRRSGANVLTF.

The V gene is TRBV18, the J gene TRBJ1-1, with TRBD1 matching over 9 bases. The CDR3 extends over 15 amino acids. Germline V gene sequence: CDR1 KGHSH, CDR2 LQKENI. V was pared by 2 bases and J by 5 bases, with 6 bases of the junction left unmatched. The CDR3 here is CASSPNRDRVTEAFF. The DNA for the CDR3 is TGTGCCAGCTCACCAAACCGGGACAGGGTGACTGAAGCTTTCTTT. The whole variable domain, filled in from reference TRBV18 and TRBJ1-1, reads NAGVMQNPRHLVRRRGQEARLRCSPMKGHSHVYWYRQLPEEGLKFMVYLQKENIIDESGMPKERFSAEFPKEGPSILRIQQVVRGDSAAYFCASSPNRDRVTEAFFGQGTRLTVV.

The chain has TRBV6-6 and TRBJ1-3, with TRBD1 as a possible D gene (5 bases). V shed 5 bases and J shed 0 bases, with 17 bases lying between them. Germline CDR1 MNHNY, CDR2 SVGAGI (reference sequence). CDR3 size: 17 residues. For the CDR3, the DNA is TGTGCCAGCAGTCTTACCCCAGGGTTTAACTCTGGAAACACCATATATTTT. Its translation is CASSLTPGFNSGNTIYF.

This clone was seen more than once but under ten times. The gene calls are TRBV9 and TRBJ1-4, with 10 bases matching TRBD1. The junction had 3 bases not matched to a gene; V was cut back by 3 bases and J by 7 bases. CDR1 is SGDLS, CDR2 YYNGEE, per germline. The CDR3 covers 14 residues. DNA of the CDR3: TGTGCCAGCAGCGCCGGGACAGGGGCTGAAAAACTGTTTTTT. This translates into CASSAGTGAEKLFF.

The genes are TRBV5-4 and TRBJ2-7, with D uncertain. Trimming took 0 bases from V and 6 from J, leaving 13 bases between them. This CDR3 contains 14 residues. Germline lookup yields CDR1 SGHNT and CDR2 YYREEE (reference sequence). CDR3 nucleotides: TGTGCCAGCAGCTTGGCCTCTCAGGCTAGCGAGCAGTACTTC. Translating gives CASSLASQASEQYF.

The chain couples TRBV7-9 to TRBJ1-1, with a tentative D call TRBD1 (5 bases). The CDR3 extends over 14 amino acids. V lost 5 bases and J 4 bases, leaving 14 bases between the germline ends. Germline assignment: CDR1 SEHNR and CDR2 FQNEAQ (reference sequence). CDR3 DNA sequence: TGTGCCAGCAGCGATCGACAAGGGGCCACTGAAGCTTTCTTT. Translation: CASSDRQGATEAFF.

V is TRBV2 and J is TRBJ1-6; 7 positions agree with TRBD1. CDR3 length: 15 amino acids. Trimming cost V 6 bases and J 9 bases; bases outside gene matches: 11. Germline V gene data show CDR1 as SNHLY and CDR2 as FYNNEI. The CDR3 DNA is TGTGCCAGCAGCCCAGGGGGACAAGTGGGTTCACCCCTCCACTTT. Translation: CASSPGGQVGSPLHF.

This rearrangement joins TRBV7-2 to TRBJ1-1; D gene unclear. The germline V and J ends were trimmed by 1 base and 5 bases, with 14 bases remaining between them. The CDR3 covers 15 residues. The germline gives CDR1 SGHTA, CDR2 FQGNSA. This chain's CDR3 is CASSLESDPATEAFF. In DNA, the CDR3 is TGTGCCAGCAGCTTAGAATCGGACCCCGCGACTGAAGCTTTCTTT.

This clone was counted between two and nine times. This chain connects TRBV30 to TRBJ1-3; no clear D. Trimming took 4 bases from V and 1 from J, leaving 5 bases between them. The CDR3 extends over 12 amino acids. Germline CDR1 reads GTSNPN; CDR2 reads SVGIG (reference sequence). The CDR3 loop reads CAWKASGNTIYF. In DNA form, the CDR3 reads TGTGCCTGGAAGGCTTCTGGAAACACCATATATTTT.

The V and J genes are TRBV6-4 and TRBJ2-1, with 7 bases fitting TRBD2. Unmatched junction bases numbered 9, after V lost 3 bases and J lost 7 bases. The germline V gene encodes CDR1 MRHNA and CDR2 SNTAGT. The CDR3 has 15 amino acids. The CDR3 bases are TGTGCCAGCAGTGAAGAGGGAGGGCCGGGGAATGAGCAGTTCTTC. Translating gives CASSEEGGPGNEQFF.

The genes are TRBV6-5 and TRBJ1-5; maybe TRBD1 (6 bases). This CDR3 comprises 13 residues. Germline values: CDR1 MNHEY, CDR2 SVGAGI. Trimming shortened V by 8 bases and J by 1 base, and 9 bases separated the two germline ends. The CDR3 DNA follows: TGTGCCAGCTCTAGGGGGAGCAATCAGCCCCAGCATTTT. Amino acids: CASSRGSNQPQHF.

This rearrangement joins TRBV28 to TRBJ1-4, with D hard to call. The V gene lost 5 bases and the J gene lost 2 bases, with 3 bases spanning the gap. The CDR3 extends over 12 amino acids. Germline-derived CDR1 and CDR2 are MDHEN and SYDVKM. The chain's CDR3 is CASSDTNEKLFF. The CDR3 DNA sequence: TGTGCCAGCAGTGATACTAATGAAAAACTGTTTTTT.

The chain links TRBV20-1 to TRBJ2-1, with D uncertain. Germline assignment: CDR1 DFQATT and CDR2 SNEGSKA (reference sequence). The CDR3 is 11 amino acids. V was pared by 6 bases and J by 15 bases, with 18 bases between. CDR3 amino acids: CSAPAGLLTFF. The CDR3 nucleotides are TGCAGTGCGCCCGCCGGGCTGTTAACGTTCTTC.

The V and J genes are TRBV5-8 and TRBJ1-1; D remains ambiguous. The CDR3 has 16 residues. The germline gives CDR1 SGHTS, CDR2 YDEGEE. V was cut by 0 bases and J by 6 bases, with 18 bases left in between. The CDR3 is CASSLAGGSRWAEAFF. The CDR3 DNA follows: TGTGCCAGCAGCTTGGCCGGCGGCAGCCGTTGGGCTGAAGCTTTCTTT.

This chain links TRBV6-2 or TRBV6-3 with TRBJ2-7; 10 bases line up with TRBD2. Germline CDR1 and CDR2: MNHEY and SVGEGT. CDR3 length: 14 amino acids. V shed 5 bases, J shed 6 bases, and the junction held 7 bases outside the gene matches. This chain's CDR3 is CASSNPGLASEQYF. The CDR3 coding sequence is TGTGCCAGCAGTAACCCGGGACTAGCGTCCGAGCAGTACTTC.